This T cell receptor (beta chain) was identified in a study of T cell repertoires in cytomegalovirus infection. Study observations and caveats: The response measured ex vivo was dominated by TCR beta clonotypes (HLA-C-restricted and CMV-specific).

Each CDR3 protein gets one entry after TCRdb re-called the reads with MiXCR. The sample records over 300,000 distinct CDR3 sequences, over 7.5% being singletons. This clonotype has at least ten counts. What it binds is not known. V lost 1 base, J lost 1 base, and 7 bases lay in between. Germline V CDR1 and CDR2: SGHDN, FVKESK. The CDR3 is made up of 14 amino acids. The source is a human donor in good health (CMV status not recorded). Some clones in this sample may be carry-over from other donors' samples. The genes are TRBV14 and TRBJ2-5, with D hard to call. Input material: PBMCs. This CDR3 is CASSQGSLQETQYF. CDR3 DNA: TGTGCCAGCAGCCAAGGGTCTCTCCAAGAGACCCAGTACTTC.